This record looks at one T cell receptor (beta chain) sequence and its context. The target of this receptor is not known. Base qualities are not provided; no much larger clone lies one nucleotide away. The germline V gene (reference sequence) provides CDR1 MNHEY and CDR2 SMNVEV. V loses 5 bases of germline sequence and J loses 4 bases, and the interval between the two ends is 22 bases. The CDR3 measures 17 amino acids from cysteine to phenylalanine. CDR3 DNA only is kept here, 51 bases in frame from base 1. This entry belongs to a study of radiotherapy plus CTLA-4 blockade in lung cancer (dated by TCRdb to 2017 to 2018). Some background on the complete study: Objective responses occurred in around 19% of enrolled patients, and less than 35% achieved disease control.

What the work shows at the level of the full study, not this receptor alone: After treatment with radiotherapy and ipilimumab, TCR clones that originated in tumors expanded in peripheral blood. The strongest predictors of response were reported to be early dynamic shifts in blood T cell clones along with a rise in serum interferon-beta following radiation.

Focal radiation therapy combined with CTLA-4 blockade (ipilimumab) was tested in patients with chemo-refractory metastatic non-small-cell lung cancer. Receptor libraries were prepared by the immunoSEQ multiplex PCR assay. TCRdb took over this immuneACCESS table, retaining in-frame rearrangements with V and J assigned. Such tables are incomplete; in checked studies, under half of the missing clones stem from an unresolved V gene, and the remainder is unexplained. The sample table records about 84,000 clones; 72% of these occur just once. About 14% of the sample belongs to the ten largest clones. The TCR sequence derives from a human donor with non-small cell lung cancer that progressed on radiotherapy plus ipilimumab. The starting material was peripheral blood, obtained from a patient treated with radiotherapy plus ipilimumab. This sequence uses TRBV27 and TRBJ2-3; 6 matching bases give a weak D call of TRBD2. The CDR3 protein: CASSLTTGVSRPDTQYF. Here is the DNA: TGTGCCAGCAGTCTTACAACGGGAGTATCACGCCCAGATACGCAGTATTTT.